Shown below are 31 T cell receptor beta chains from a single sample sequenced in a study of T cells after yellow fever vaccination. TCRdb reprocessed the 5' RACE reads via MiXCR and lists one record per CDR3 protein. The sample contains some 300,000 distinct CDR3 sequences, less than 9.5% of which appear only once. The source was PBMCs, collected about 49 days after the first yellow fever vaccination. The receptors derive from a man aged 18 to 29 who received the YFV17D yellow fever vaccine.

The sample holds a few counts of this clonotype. For the CDR3, the DNA is TGTGCCAGCAGCTTGGGGGTTACGGACTATCAGCCCCAGCATTTT. Translated: CASSLGVTDYQPQHF. The chain employs TRBV5-5 and TRBJ1-5; D is unclear. This CDR3 contains 15 residues. Trimming removed 0 bases at V and 5 bases at J, with 12 bases between. Germline assignment: CDR1 SGHKS and CDR2 YYEKEE (reference sequence).

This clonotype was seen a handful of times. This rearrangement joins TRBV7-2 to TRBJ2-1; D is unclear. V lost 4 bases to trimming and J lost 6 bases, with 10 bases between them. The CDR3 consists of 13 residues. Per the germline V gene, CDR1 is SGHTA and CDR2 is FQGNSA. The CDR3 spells CASSSANPNEQFF. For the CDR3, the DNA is TGTGCCAGCAGCTCCGCAAACCCCAATGAGCAGTTCTTC. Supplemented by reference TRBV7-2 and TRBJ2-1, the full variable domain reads GAGVSQSPSNKVTEKGKDVELRCDPISGHTALYWYRQSLGQGLEFLIYFQGNSAPDKSGLPSDRFSAERTGGSVSTLTIQRTQQEDSAVYLCASSSANPNEQFFGPGTRLTVL.

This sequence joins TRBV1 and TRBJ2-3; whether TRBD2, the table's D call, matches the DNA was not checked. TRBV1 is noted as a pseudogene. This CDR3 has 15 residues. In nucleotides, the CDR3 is TGCACCAGCAGCCAAGGAGGTAGCGGGGGCGATACGCAGTATTTT. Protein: CTSSQGGSGGDTQYF.

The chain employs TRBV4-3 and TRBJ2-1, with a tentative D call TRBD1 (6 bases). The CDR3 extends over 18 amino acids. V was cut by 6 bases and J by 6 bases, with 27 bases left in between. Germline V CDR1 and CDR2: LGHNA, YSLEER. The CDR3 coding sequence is TGCGCCAGCAGTTTGGGAACAGGGTTTATGAGAAGTCCCAATGAGCAGTTCTTC. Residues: CASSLGTGFMRSPNEQFF.

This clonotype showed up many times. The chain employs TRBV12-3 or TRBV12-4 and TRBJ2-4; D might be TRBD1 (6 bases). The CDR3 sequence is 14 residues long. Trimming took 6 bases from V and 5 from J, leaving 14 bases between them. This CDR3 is CASSLGQSENIQYF. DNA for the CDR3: TGTGCCAGCAGCCTTGGACAGTCCGAAAACATTCAGTACTTC.

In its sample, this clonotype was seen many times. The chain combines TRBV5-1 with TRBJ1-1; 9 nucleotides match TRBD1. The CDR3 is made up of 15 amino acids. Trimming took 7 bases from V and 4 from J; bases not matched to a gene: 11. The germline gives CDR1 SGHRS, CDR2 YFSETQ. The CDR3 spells CASLGTGSKGTEAFF. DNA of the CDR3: TGCGCCAGCCTAGGGACAGGGAGCAAGGGCACTGAAGCTTTCTTT.

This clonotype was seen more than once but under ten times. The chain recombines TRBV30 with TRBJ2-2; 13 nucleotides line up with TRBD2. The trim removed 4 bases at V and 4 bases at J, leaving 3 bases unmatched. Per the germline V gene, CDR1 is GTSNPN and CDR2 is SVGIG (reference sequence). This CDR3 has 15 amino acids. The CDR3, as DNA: TGTGCCTGGACGGGACTAGCGGGGATCACCGGGGAGCTGTTTTTT. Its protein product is CAWTGLAGITGELFF.

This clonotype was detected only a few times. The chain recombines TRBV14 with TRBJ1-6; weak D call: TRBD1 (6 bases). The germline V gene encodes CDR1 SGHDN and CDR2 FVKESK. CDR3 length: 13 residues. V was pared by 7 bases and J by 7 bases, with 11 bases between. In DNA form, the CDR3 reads TGTGCCAGCACCGGACAGCCCAATTCACCCCTCCACTTT. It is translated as CASTGQPNSPLHF.

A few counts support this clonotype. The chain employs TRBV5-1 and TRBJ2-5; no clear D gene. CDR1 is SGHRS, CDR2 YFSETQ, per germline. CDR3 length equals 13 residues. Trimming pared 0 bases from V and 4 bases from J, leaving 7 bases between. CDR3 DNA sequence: TGCGCCAGCAGCTTGGAGGTCGCAGAGACCCAGTACTTC. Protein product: CASSLEVAETQYF.

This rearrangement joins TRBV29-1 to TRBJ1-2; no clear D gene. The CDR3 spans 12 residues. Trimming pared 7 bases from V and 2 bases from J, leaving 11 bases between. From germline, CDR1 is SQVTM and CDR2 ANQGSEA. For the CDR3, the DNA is TGCAGCGCCCTAGACGACAACTATGGCTACACCTTC. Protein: CSALDDNYGYTF.

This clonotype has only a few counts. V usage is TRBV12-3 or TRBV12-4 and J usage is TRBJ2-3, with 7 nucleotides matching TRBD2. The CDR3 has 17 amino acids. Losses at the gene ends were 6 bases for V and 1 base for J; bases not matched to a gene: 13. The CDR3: CASSYRGGGVGTDTQYF. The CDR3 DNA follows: TGTGCCAGCAGCTACCGAGGCGGGGGTGTCGGCACAGATACGCAGTATTTT.

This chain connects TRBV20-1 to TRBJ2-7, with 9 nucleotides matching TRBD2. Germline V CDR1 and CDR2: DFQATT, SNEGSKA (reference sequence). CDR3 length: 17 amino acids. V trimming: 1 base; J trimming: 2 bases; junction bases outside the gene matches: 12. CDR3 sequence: CSARGFGLAGNTYEQYF. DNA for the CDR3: TGCAGTGCTAGAGGCTTTGGGCTAGCGGGGAATACCTACGAGCAGTACTTC.

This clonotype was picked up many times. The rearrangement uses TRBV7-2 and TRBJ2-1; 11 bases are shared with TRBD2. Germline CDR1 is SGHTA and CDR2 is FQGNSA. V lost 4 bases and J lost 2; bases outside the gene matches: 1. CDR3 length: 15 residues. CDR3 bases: TGTGCCAGCAGCTCGGGACTAGCGGCCTACAATGAGCAGTTCTTC. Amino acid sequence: CASSSGLAAYNEQFF.

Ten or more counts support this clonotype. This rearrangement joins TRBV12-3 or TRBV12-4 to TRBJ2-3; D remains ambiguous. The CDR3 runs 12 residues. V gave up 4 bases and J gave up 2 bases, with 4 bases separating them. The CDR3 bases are TGTGCCAGCAGTTCTTTCACAGATACGCAGTATTTT. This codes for CASSSFTDTQYF.

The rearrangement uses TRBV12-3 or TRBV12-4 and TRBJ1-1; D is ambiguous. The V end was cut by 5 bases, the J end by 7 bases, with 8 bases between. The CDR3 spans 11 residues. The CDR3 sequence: CASSLQIEAFF. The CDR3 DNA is TGTGCCAGCAGTCTACAGATTGAAGCTTTCTTT.

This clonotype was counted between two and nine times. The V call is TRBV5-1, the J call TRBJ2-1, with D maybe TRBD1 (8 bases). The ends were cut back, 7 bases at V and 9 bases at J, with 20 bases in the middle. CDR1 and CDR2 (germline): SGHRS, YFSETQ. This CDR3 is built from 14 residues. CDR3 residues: CASGTTGGAGEQFF. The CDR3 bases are TGCGCCAGCGGAACCACAGGGGGGGCCGGTGAGCAGTTCTTC.

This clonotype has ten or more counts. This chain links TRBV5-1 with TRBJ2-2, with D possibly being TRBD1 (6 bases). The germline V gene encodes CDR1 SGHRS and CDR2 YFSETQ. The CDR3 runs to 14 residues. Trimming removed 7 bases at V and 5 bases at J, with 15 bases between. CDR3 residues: CASRDGQGTGELFF. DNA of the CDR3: TGCGCCAGCCGGGACGGCCAGGGGACCGGGGAGCTGTTTTTT.

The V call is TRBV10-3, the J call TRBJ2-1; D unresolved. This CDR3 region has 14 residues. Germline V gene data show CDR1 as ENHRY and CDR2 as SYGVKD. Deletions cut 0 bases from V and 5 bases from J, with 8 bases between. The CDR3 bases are TGTGCCATCAGTGAGTCCCCAGAAAACAATGAGCAGTTCTTC. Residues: CAISESPENNEQFF.

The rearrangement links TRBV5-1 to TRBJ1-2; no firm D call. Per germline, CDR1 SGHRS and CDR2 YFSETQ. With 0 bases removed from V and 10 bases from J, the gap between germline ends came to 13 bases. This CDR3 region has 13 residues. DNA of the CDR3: TGCGCCAGCAGCTTGGCCGGCCTGTCGACCTACACCTTC. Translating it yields CASSLAGLSTYTF.

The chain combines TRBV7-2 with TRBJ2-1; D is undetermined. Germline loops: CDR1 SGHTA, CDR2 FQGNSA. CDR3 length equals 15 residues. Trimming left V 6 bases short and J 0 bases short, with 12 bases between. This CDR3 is CASSPTPRSYNEQFF. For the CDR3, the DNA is TGTGCCAGCAGTCCGACACCGCGCTCCTACAATGAGCAGTTCTTC.

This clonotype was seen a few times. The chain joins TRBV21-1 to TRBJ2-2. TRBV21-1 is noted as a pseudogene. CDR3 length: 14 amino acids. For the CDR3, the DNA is TGTGCCAGCAGCAAAGCCAGGAACACCGGGGAGCTGTTTTTT. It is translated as CASSKARNTGELFF.

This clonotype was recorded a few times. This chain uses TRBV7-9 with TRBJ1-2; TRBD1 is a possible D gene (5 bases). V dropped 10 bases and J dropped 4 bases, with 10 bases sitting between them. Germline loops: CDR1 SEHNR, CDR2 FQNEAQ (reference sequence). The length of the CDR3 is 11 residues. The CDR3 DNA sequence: TGTGCCACCCACAGGATCTATGGCTACACCTTC. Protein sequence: CATHRIYGYTF.

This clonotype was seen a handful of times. The CDR3 loop reads CSATSGGDATDTQYF. CDR3 DNA sequence: TGCAGTGCTACCTCAGGGGGGGATGCCACAGATACGCAGTATTTT. The chain links TRBV20-1 to TRBJ2-3; D tentatively fits TRBD1 or TRBD2 (7 bases each). This CDR3 region has 15 residues. Germline V lookup: CDR1 DFQATT, CDR2 SNEGSKA (reference sequence). V lost 4 bases to trimming and J lost 2 bases, with 16 bases between them.

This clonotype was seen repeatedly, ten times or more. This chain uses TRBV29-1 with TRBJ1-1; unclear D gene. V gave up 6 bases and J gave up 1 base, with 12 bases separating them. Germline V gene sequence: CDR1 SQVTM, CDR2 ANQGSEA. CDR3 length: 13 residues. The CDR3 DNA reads TGCAGCGTCGCTCAAGGGTGGAACACTGAAGCTTTCTTT. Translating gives CSVAQGWNTEAFF.

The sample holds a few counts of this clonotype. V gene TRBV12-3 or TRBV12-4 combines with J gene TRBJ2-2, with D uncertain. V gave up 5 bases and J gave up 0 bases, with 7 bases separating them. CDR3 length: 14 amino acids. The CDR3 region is CASSGLSNTGELFF. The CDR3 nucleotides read TGTGCCAGCAGTGGGCTATCGAACACCGGGGAGCTGTTTTTT.

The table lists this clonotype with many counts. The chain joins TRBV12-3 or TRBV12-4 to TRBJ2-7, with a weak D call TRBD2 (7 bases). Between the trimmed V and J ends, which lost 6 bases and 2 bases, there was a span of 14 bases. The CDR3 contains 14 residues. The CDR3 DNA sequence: TGTGCCAGCAGATATGAGGGGGGGGCCTACGAGCAGTACTTC. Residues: CASRYEGGAYEQYF.

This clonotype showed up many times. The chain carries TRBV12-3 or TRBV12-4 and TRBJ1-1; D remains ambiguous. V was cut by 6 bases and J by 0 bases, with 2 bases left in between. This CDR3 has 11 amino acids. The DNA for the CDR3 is TGTGCCAGCAGGATGAACACTGAAGCTTTCTTT. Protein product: CASRMNTEAFF.

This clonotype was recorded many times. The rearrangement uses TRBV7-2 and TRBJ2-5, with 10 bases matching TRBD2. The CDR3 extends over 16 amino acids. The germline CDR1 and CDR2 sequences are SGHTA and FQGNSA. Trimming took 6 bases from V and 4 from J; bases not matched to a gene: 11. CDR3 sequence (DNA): TGTGCCAGCAGACAAACAAGCGGGGGGGCCTCAGAGACCCAGTACTTC. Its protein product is CASRQTSGGASETQYF.

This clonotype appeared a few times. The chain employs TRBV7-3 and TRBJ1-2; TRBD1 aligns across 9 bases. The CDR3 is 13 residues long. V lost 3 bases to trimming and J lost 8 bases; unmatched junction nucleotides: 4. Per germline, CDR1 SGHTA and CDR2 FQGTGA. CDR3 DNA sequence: TGTGCCAGCAGCTTCGGACAGGGGATCGGCTACACCTTC. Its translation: CASSFGQGIGYTF.

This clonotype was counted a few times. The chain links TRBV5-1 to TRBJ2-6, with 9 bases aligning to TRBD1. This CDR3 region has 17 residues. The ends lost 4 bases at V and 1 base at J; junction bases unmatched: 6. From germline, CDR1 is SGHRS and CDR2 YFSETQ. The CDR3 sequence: CASSLGTGTSGANVLTF. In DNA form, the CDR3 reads TGCGCCAGCAGCCTGGGGACAGGGACTTCTGGGGCCAACGTCCTGACTTTC.

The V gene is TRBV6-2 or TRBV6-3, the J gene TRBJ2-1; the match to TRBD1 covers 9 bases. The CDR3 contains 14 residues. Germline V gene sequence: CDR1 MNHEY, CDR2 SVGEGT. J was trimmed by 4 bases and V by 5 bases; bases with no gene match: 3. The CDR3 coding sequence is TGTGCCAGCAGTACCGGGACAGGGTACAATGAGCAGTTCTTC. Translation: CASSTGTGYNEQFF.